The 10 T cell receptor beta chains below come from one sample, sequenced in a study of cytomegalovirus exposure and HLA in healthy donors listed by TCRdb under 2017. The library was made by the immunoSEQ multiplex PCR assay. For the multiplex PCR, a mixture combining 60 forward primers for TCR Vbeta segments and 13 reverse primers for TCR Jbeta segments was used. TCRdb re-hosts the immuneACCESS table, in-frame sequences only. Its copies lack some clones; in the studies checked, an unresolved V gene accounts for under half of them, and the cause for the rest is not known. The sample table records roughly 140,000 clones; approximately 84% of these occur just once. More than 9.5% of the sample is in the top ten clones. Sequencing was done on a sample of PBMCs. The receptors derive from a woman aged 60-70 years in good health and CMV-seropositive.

The CDR3 spells CATSRDLTYEQYF. The CDR3 region has the DNA TGTGCCACCAGCAGAGATCTGACTTACGAGCAGTACTTC. The gene calls are TRBV15 and TRBJ2-7; D uncertain. This CDR3 region has 13 residues. CDR1 and CDR2 (germline): LNHNV, YYDKDF (reference sequence). With 0 bases removed from V and 4 bases from J, the gap between germline ends came to 7 bases.

In DNA, the CDR3 is TGCGCCAGCAGCCAAGTTGGATCTAGGGGCTACACCTTC. Encoded protein: CASSQVGSRGYTF. The V and J genes are TRBV4-1 and TRBJ1-2; no firm D call. Trimming shortened V by 1 base and J by 8 bases, and 11 bases separated the two germline ends. The germline CDR1 and CDR2 sequences are MGHRA and YSYEKL. The CDR3 extends over 13 amino acids.

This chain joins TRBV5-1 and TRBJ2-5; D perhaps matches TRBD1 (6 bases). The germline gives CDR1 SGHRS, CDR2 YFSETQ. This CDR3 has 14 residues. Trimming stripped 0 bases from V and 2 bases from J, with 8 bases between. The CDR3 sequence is CASSLGQAQETQYF. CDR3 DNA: TGCGCCAGCAGCTTGGGACAGGCTCAAGAGACCCAGTACTTC.

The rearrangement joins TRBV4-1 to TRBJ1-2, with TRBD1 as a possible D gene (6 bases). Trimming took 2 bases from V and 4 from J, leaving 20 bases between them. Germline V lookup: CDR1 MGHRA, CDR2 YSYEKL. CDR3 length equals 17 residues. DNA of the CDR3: TGCGCCAGCAGCCAAAGGTCGTGGACAGAGGACTCCTATGGCTACACCTTC. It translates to CASSQRSWTEDSYGYTF.

CDR3 bases: TGTGCCAGCAGTCTTACAGGGTTAGGGCAGTACTTC. Amino acid sequence: CASSLTGLGQYF. V is TRBV28 and J is TRBJ2-5, with a possible D match to TRBD1 (6 bases). V was clipped by 5 bases and J by 11 bases, with 15 bases between them. Germline V gene sequence: CDR1 MDHEN, CDR2 SYDVKM. The CDR3 spans 12 residues.

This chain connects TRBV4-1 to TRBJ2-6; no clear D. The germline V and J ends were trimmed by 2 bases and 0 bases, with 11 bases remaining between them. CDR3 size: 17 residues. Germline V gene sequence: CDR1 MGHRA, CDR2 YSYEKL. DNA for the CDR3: TGCGCCAGCAGCCAAACCAGTCTAGGCTCTGGGGCCAACGTCCTGACTTTC. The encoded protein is CASSQTSLGSGANVLTF.

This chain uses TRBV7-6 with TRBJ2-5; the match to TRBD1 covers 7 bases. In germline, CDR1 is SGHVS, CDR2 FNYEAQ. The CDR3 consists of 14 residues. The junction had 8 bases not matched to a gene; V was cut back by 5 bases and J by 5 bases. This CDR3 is CASSLDRMRETQYF. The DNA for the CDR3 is TGTGCCAGCAGCCTGGACAGGATGAGGGAGACCCAGTACTTC.

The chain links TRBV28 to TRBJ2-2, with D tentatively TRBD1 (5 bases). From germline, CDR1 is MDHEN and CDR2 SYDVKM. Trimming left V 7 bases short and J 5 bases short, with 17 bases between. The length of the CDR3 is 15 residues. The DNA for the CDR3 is TGTGCCAGCATGGAGCAGGGTGGATGGACCGGGGAGCTGTTTTTT. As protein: CASMEQGGWTGELFF. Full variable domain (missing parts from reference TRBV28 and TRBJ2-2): DVKVTQSSRYLVKRTGEKVFLECVQDMDHENMFWYRQDPGLGLRLIYFSYDVKMKEKGDIPEGYSVSREKKERFSLILESASTNQTSMYLCASMEQGGWTGELFFGEGSRLTVL.

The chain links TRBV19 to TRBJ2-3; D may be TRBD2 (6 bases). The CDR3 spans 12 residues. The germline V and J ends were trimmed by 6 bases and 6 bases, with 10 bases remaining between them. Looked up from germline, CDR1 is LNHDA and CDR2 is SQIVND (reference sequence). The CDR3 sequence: CASSGSRDTQYF. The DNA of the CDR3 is TGTGCCAGTAGCGGGAGTAGGGATACGCAGTATTTT.

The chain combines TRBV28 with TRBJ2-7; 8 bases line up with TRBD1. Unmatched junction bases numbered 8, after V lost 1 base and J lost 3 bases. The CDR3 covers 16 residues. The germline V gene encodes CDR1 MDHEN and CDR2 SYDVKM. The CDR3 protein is CASSLSTRGTGYEQYF. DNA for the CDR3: TGTGCCAGCAGTTTATCCACTAGGGGGACAGGCTACGAGCAGTACTTC.